The 29 T cell receptor beta chains below were found in one sample sequenced in a study of cytomegalovirus exposure and HLA in healthy donors. Both 60 Vbeta primers and 13 Jbeta primers went into the PCR. Profiling relied on immunoSEQ multiplex PCR, and the TCRdb table lists in-frame clones only, not all of them. This table holds 70,000 to 95,000 clones, roughly 60% found once. Sequenced: PBMCs. These receptors were collected from a woman between 25 and 40 years old in good health and CMV-seropositive.

The chain carries TRBV29-1 and TRBJ1-2; 9 positions match TRBD1. Germline assignment: CDR1 SQVTM and CDR2 ANQGSEA. Trimming cost V 0 bases and J 4 bases; bases outside gene matches: 6. The CDR3 covers 15 residues. CDR3 sequence reads: CSVEDADRGVYGYTF. The DNA of the CDR3 is TGCAGCGTTGAAGATGCGGACAGGGGAGTCTATGGCTACACCTTC.

This chain joins TRBV19 and TRBJ2-1, with 7 bases that match TRBD1. V dropped 3 bases and J dropped 3; count of bases not matched to a gene: 5. Germline V gives CDR1 LNHDA, CDR2 SQIVND (reference sequence). The CDR3 has 15 amino acids. The CDR3 nucleotides read TGTGCCAGTAGTATTAGGGACAGAGGCTACAATGAGCAGTTCTTC. Residues: CASSIRDRGYNEQFF.

This sequence joins TRBV27 and TRBJ1-2; 8 nucleotides line up with TRBD1. Germline CDR1 is MNHEY and CDR2 is SMNVEV (reference sequence). The J segment lost 5 bases and the V segment lost 6 bases, leaving 2 bases of the junction unmatched. This CDR3 contains 12 residues. The CDR3 DNA reads TGTGCCAGCAGGACAGGGGTGTATGGCTACACCTTC. It encodes CASRTGVYGYTF.

This clone turned up a few times. This chain uses TRBV5-4 with TRBJ2-5; 10 bases are shared with TRBD2. CDR1 and CDR2 from the germline V gene are SGHNT and YYREEE (reference sequence). Germline trimming cut 4 bases from V and 1 base from J; bases unmatched to any gene: 4. The CDR3 runs to 15 residues. The chain's CDR3 is CASSQERGGQETQYF. In DNA form, the CDR3 reads TGTGCCAGCAGCCAAGAGCGGGGGGGCCAAGAGACCCAGTACTTC.

The chain couples TRBV19 to TRBJ2-6; D might be TRBD1 (5 bases). The CDR3 contains 15 residues. CDR1 and CDR2 from the germline V gene are LNHDA and SQIVND (reference sequence). With 6 bases removed from V and 2 bases from J, the gap between germline ends came to 11 bases. This CDR3 reads CASRGKGTGANVLTF. CDR3 coding DNA: TGTGCCAGTAGGGGTAAGGGGACTGGGGCCAACGTCCTGACTTTC.

This chain joins TRBV9 and TRBJ2-2, with D maybe TRBD1 (6 bases). This CDR3 has 15 amino acids. Per the germline V gene, CDR1 is SGDLS and CDR2 is YYNGEE. V was pared by 2 bases and J by 5 bases, with 13 bases between. The CDR3 bases are TGTGCCAGCAGCGTCCAGGACAGCTGGACCGGGGAGCTGTTTTTT. It encodes CASSVQDSWTGELFF.

The chain carries TRBV2 and TRBJ2-1; D unresolved. The germline gives CDR1 SNHLY, CDR2 FYNNEI. The CDR3 has 13 amino acids. Between the trimmed V and J ends, which lost 5 bases and 8 bases, there was a span of 13 bases. As DNA, the CDR3 is TGTGCCAGCAGTAAGACTGCTTTTTATGAGCAGTTCTTC. It is translated as CASSKTAFYEQFF.

The chain carries TRBV4-2 and TRBJ1-6; D is unresolved. The V gene's germline CDR1 is LGHNA and CDR2 YNFKEQ. The CDR3 spans 14 residues. With 0 bases removed from V and 13 bases from J, the gap between germline ends came to 13 bases. Here the CDR3 reads CASSQDKEVTPLHF. As DNA, the CDR3 is TGTGCCAGCAGCCAAGATAAGGAGGTAACGCCCCTCCACTTT.

V usage is TRBV15 and J usage is TRBJ2-7; 7 bases agree with TRBD1. After removal of 0 bases from V and 2 bases from J, the junction contained 4 bases not matched to a gene. Germline V gene sequence: CDR1 LNHNV, CDR2 YYDKDF (reference sequence). The CDR3 consists of 15 residues. The CDR3 here is CATSRDPGQPYEQYF. For the CDR3, the DNA is TGTGCCACCAGCAGAGATCCGGGACAGCCCTACGAGCAGTACTTC.

The chain joins TRBV4-3 to TRBJ1-4, with 10 nucleotides matching TRBD1. The CDR3 is 16 residues long. Germline V gene data show CDR1 as LGHNA and CDR2 as YSLEER. Losses at the gene ends were 4 bases for V and 10 bases for J; bases not matched to a gene: 12. CDR3 in amino acids: CASSPQSGTGDRKLFF. CDR3 coding DNA: TGCGCCAGCAGCCCTCAAAGCGGGACAGGGGACCGAAAACTGTTTTTT.

This chain joins TRBV19 and TRBJ1-2; TRBD1 matches at 10 bases. This CDR3 has 15 amino acids. V was clipped by 5 bases and J by 4 bases; unmatched bases: 7. The germline gives CDR1 LNHDA, CDR2 SQIVND (reference sequence). CDR3: CASSDSGTGAYGYTF. The DNA for the CDR3 is TGTGCCAGTAGTGACTCTGGGACAGGGGCCTATGGCTACACCTTC.

The chain recombines TRBV5-1 with TRBJ1-2; the D is unclear. This CDR3 contains 16 residues. The V gene's germline CDR1 is SGHRS and CDR2 YFSETQ. V lost 0 bases, J lost 6 bases, and 18 bases lay in between. The CDR3 DNA follows: TGCGCCAGCAGCTTGGGATATGATTTCCGGTCTGATGGCTACACCTTC. Translating it yields CASSLGYDFRSDGYTF. Based on the CDR3 plus reference TRBV5-1 and TRBJ1-2, the full variable domain is KAGVTQTPRYLIKTRGQQVTLSCSPISGHRSVSWYQQTPGQGLQFLFEYFSETQRNKGNFPGRFSGRQFSNSRSEMNVSTLELGDSALYLCASSLGYDFRSDGYTFGSGTRLTVV.

The chain uses TRBV13 and TRBJ1-4; TRBD1 agrees at 10 bases. Germline-derived CDR1 and CDR2 are PRHDT and FYEKMQ (reference sequence). The CDR3 spans 16 residues. Trimming took 5 bases from V and 5 from J; bases not matched to a gene: 8. The CDR3 loop reads CASSRPGQGTNEKLFF. In nucleotides, the CDR3 is TGTGCCAGCAGCCGTCCGGGACAGGGGACGAATGAAAAACTGTTTTTT.

A note on this clone: Sequence at one end of the junction differs from germline and may be a read error. This sequence joins TRBV7-9 and TRBJ1-1; no clear D. This CDR3 region has 12 residues. The germline V gene encodes CDR1 SEHNR and CDR2 FQNEAQ (reference sequence). DNA for the CDR3: TGTTCCAGCAGCCGAGACATCCCTGAAGCTTTCTTT. Translated, it gives CSSSRDIPEAFF.

This rearrangement joins TRBV7-2 to TRBJ1-4; a weak D match, TRBD1 (6 bases). The CDR3 is 17 residues long. Trimming removed 2 bases from V and 0 bases from J, with 13 bases in between. CDR1 and CDR2 (germline): SGHTA, FQGNSA. For the CDR3, the DNA is TGTGCCAGCAGCTTAACAGGGAGTGGTGCAACTAATGAAAAACTGTTTTTT. Amino acid sequence: CASSLTGSGATNEKLFF.

This chain uses TRBV11-3 with TRBJ2-7, with 8 bases fitting TRBD2. This CDR3 has 15 amino acids. The V gene end was trimmed by 1 base and the J gene end by 2 bases; junction bases not matched to a gene: 4. In germline, CDR1 is SGHNT, CDR2 YENEEA. In DNA form, the CDR3 reads TGTGCCAGCAGCTTAGGCCTAGCGGGTACCTACGAGCAGTACTTC. Protein product: CASSLGLAGTYEQYF.

The sample holds one count of this clone. The CDR3 protein is CASSQDGTGIYEQYF. The CDR3 DNA reads as TGTGCCAGCAGCCAAGATGGGACAGGGATCTACGAGCAGTACTTC. The V call is TRBV4-2, the J call TRBJ2-7, with TRBD1 matching over 9 bases. Germline V lookup: CDR1 LGHNA, CDR2 YNFKEQ. This CDR3 contains 15 residues. Losses at the gene ends were 0 bases for V and 3 bases for J; bases not matched to a gene: 3.

J is TRBJ1-2 and V is TRBV7-8; no clear D. V was shortened by 2 bases and J by 2 bases, with 9 bases between the two germline ends. The CDR3 covers 14 residues. From germline, CDR1 is SGHVS and CDR2 FQNEAQ. CDR3 in amino acids: CASSLTPLNYGYTF. CDR3 nucleotides: TGTGCCAGCAGCTTAACACCCTTGAACTATGGCTACACCTTC. The variable domain in full, with the rest retrieved from reference TRBV7-8 and TRBJ1-2, is GAGVSQSPRYKVAKRGQDVALRCDPISGHVSLFWYQQALGQGPEFLTYFQNEAQLDKSGLPSDRFFAERPEGSVSTLKIQRTQQEDSAVYLCASSLTPLNYGYTFGSGTRLTVV.

This sequence joins TRBV27 and TRBJ2-1; no definite D call. The V gene's germline CDR1 is MNHEY and CDR2 SMNVEV (reference sequence). The ends were cut back, 2 bases at V and 5 bases at J, with 10 bases in the middle. The CDR3 length is 14 residues. Here the CDR3 reads CASSLGQIDNEQFF. The CDR3 DNA follows: TGTGCCAGCAGTTTAGGGCAGATAGACAATGAGCAGTTCTTC.

This chain uses TRBV30 with TRBJ1-2; D is possibly TRBD1 (5 bases). The V end was cut by 2 bases, the J end by 6 bases, with 16 bases between. The CDR3 spans 14 residues. The V gene's germline CDR1 is GTSNPN and CDR2 SVGIG (reference sequence). CDR3 residues: CAWSHRQTLHGYTF. The CDR3 coding sequence is TGTGCCTGGAGTCACCGACAGACCCTCCATGGCTACACCTTC.

The CDR3 reads CASYQDSNTEAFF. For the CDR3, the DNA is TGTGCCAGCTACCAAGACAGCAACACTGAAGCTTTCTTT. The rearrangement joins TRBV19 to TRBJ1-1; D might be TRBD1 (5 bases). V shed 9 bases and J shed 2 bases, with 13 bases lying between them. From germline, CDR1 is LNHDA and CDR2 SQIVND (reference sequence). The CDR3 length is 13 residues.

The chain has TRBV30 and TRBJ2-3; 8 nucleotides line up with TRBD1. CDR1 is GTSNPN and CDR2 is SVGIG in the germline V gene (reference sequence). V shed 0 bases, J shed 5 bases, and the junction held 7 bases outside the gene matches. CDR3 length equals 15 residues. The CDR3 DNA follows: TGTGCCTGGAGTGTACCCAGGGGGCATGGAGATACGCAGTATTTT. Protein product: CAWSVPRGHGDTQYF.

The J gene is TRBJ2-5, the V gene TRBV7-3; D is uncertain. V lost 3 bases and J 1 base, leaving 6 bases between the germline ends. The germline V gene encodes CDR1 SGHTA and CDR2 FQGTGA. The CDR3 loop spans 13 amino acids. For the CDR3, the DNA is TGTGCCAGCAGCTTTATGGCCCAAGAGACCCAGTACTTC. This codes for CASSFMAQETQYF.

The chain has TRBV18 and TRBJ2-2; D unclear. CDR3 size: 15 residues. Trimming left V 1 base short and J 0 bases short, with 6 bases between. Germline lookup yields CDR1 KGHSH and CDR2 LQKENI. The CDR3 region is CASSPRNSNTGELFF. In nucleotides, the CDR3 is TGTGCCAGCTCACCACGCAACTCGAACACCGGGGAGCTGTTTTTT.

V usage is TRBV5-8 and J usage is TRBJ1-2; D might be TRBD1 (5 bases). The V gene's germline CDR1 is SGHTS and CDR2 YDEGEE. The CDR3 spans 17 residues. Trimming pared 4 bases from V and 4 bases from J, leaving 23 bases between. The CDR3 is CASSLITQGGFGYGYTF. The CDR3, as DNA: TGTGCCAGCAGCCTGATTACCCAGGGAGGTTTCGGCTATGGCTACACCTTC.

This chain uses TRBV19 with TRBJ2-3, with 7 bases fitting TRBD2. V was clipped by 4 bases and J by 1 base; unmatched bases: 5. The germline CDR1 and CDR2 sequences are LNHDA and SQIVND (reference sequence). The CDR3 loop spans 15 amino acids. The chain's CDR3 is CASSNMGGGTDTQYF. The CDR3 nucleotides are TGTGCCAGTAGTAACATGGGGGGGGGCACAGATACGCAGTATTTT.

The J gene is TRBJ2-7, the V gene TRBV7-6; 8 bases map to TRBD2. Germline values: CDR1 SGHVS, CDR2 FNYEAQ. The CDR3 covers 15 residues. V was clipped by 2 bases and J by 2 bases; unmatched bases: 5. As DNA, the CDR3 is TGTGCCAGCAGCTTAATCGGGGGGGCGACCTACGAGCAGTACTTC. This encodes CASSLIGGATYEQYF.

This chain connects TRBV28 to TRBJ2-7; D may be TRBD1 (5 bases). Germline assignment: CDR1 MDHEN and CDR2 SYDVKM. The CDR3 sequence is 13 residues long. V was cut by 2 bases and J by 2 bases, with 7 bases left in between. CDR3 loop: CASSLDSPYEQYF. In DNA form, the CDR3 reads TGTGCCAGCAGTTTAGACAGCCCCTACGAGCAGTACTTC.

This clone came up once. The chain uses TRBV6-6 and TRBJ2-5; 8 bases are shared with TRBD2. TRBJ2-7 explains the end of the DNA better; the J call may be wrong. Germline V gives CDR1 MNHNY, CDR2 SVGAGI (reference sequence). The CDR3 length is 14 residues. CDR3 in DNA: TGTGCCAGCAGTCGCGGGGGGAGCTCCTACGAGCAGTACTTC. Amino acids: CASSRGGSSYEQYF.